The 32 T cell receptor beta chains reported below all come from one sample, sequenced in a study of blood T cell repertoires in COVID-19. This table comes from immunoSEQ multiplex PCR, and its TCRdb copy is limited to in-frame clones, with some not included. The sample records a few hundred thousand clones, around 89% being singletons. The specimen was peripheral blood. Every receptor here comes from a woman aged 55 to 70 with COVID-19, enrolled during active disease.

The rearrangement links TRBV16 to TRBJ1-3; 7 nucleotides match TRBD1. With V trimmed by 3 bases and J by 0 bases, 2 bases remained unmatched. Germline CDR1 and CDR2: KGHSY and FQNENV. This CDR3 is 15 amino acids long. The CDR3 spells CASSHRQGSGNTIYF. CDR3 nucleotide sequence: TGTGCCAGCAGCCATCGACAGGGCTCTGGAAACACCATATATTTT.

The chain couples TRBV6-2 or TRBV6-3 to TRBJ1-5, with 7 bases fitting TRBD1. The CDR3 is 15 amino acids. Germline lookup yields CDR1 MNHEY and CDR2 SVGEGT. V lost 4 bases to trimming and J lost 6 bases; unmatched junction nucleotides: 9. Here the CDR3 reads CASSLNDRVGQPQHF. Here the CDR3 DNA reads TGTGCCAGCAGTTTGAACGACAGGGTTGGTCAGCCCCAGCATTTT.

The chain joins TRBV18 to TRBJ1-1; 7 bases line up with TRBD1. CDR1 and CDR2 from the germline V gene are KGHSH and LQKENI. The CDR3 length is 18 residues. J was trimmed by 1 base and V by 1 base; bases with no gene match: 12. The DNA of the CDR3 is TGTGCCAGCTCACCACGAACTTCTAGCGACAGGGAGAACACTGAAGCTTTCTTT. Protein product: CASSPRTSSDRENTEAFF.

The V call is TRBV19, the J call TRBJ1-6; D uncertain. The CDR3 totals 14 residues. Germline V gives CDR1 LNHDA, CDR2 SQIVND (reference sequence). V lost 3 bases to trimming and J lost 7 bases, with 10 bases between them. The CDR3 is CASSISGLNSPLHF. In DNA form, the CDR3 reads TGTGCCAGTAGTATTTCGGGGTTGAATTCACCCCTCCACTTT.

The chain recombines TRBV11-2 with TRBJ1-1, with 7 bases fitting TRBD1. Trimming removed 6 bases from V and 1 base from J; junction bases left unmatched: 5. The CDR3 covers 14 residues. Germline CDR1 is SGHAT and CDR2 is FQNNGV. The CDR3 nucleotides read TGTGCCAGCAGGGTGACAGGGCAGAACACTGAAGCTTTCTTT. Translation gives CASRVTGQNTEAFF.

The CDR3 region is CASRPPGQGEWGGYTF. CDR3 sequence (DNA): TGTGCCAGTAGACCCCCGGGACAGGGAGAGTGGGGTGGCTACACCTTC. V is TRBV19 and J is TRBJ1-2; TRBD1 matches at 9 bases. CDR3 length: 16 amino acids. In germline, CDR1 is LNHDA, CDR2 SQIVND (reference sequence). J lost 7 bases, V lost 6 bases, and 15 bases had no gene match.

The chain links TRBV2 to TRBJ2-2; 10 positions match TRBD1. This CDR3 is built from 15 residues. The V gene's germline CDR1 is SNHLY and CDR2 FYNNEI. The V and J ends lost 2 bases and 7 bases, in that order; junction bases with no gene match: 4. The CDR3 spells CASSELGQGIGELFF. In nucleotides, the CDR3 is TGTGCCAGCAGTGAATTGGGACAGGGGATCGGGGAGCTGTTTTTT.

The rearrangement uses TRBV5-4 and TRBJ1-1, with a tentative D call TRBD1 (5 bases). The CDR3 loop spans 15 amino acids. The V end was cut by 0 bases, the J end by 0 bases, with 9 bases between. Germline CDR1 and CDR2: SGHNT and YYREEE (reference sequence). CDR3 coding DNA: TGTGCCAGCAGCTTGGGGGGGGAAATGAACACTGAAGCTTTCTTT. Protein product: CASSLGGEMNTEAFF.

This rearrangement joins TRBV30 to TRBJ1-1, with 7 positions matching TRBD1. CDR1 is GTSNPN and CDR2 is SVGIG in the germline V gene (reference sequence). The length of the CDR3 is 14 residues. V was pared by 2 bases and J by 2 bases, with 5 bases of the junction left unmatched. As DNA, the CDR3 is TGTGCCTGGAGTCCGACAGGGCTAAACACTGAAGCTTTCTTT. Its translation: CAWSPTGLNTEAFF.

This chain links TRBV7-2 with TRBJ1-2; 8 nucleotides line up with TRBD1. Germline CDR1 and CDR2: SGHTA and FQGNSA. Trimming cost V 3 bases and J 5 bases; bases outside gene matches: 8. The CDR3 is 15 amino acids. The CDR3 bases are TGTACCAGCAGCTTTGGATCAGGGGGCCCATATGGCTACACCTTC. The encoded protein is CTSSFGSGGPYGYTF.

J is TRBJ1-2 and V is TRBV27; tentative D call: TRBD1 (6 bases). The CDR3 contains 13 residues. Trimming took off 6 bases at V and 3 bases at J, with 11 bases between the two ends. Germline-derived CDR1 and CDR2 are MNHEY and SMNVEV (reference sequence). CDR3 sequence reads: CASRRNRDYGYTF. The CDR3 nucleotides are TGTGCCAGCAGAAGAAACAGGGACTATGGCTACACCTTC.

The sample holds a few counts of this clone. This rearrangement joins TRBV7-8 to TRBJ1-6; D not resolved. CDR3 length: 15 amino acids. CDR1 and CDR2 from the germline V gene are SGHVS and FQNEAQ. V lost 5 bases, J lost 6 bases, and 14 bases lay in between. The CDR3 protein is CASSNSRNTNSPLHF. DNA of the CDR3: TGTGCCAGCAGCAACAGCAGGAATACTAATTCACCCCTCCACTTT.

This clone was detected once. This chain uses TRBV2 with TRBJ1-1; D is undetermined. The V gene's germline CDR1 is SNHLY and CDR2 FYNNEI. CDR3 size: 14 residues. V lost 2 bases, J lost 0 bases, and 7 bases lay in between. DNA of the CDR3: TGTGCCAGCAGTGAATGGGCCTTGAACACTGAAGCTTTCTTT. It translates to CASSEWALNTEAFF.

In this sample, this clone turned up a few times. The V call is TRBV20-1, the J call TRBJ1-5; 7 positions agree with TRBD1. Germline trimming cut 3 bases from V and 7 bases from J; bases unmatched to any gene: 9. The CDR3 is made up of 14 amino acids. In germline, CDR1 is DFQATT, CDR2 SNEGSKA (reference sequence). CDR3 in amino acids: CSASGNRGGQPQHF. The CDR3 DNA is TGCAGTGCTAGTGGTAACAGGGGCGGACAGCCCCAGCATTTT.

CDR3 bases: TGTGCCAGCAGCTTAGGTCTAGCGGGGGGTCCGTCGGGGTCCGGGGAGCTGTTTTTT. It translates to CASSLGLAGGPSGSGELFF. The chain carries TRBV7-2 and TRBJ2-2, with 11 bases lining up with TRBD2. Unmatched junction bases numbered 13, after V lost 1 base and J lost 6 bases. CDR1 and CDR2 from the germline V gene are SGHTA and FQGNSA. The CDR3 runs 19 residues.

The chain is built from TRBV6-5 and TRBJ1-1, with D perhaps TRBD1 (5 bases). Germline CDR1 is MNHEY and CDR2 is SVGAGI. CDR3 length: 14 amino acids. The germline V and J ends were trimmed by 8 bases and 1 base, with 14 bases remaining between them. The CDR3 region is CASRVGGANTEAFF. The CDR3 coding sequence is TGTGCCAGCCGCGTTGGTGGGGCGAACACTGAAGCTTTCTTT.

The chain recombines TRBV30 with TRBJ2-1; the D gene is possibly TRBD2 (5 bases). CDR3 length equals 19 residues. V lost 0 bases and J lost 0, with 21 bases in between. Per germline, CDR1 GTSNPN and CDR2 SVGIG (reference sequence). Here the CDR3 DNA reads TGTGCCTGGAGTGTACGTAGGGTCGGTCGAGGGAGCTCCTACAATGAGCAGTTCTTC. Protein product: CAWSVRRVGRGSSYNEQFF.

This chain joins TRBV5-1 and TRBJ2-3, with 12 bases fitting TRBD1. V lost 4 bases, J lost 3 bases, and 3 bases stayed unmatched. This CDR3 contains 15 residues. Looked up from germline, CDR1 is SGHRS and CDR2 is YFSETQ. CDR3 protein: CASSGDRGRTDTQYF. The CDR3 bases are TGCGCCAGCAGCGGGGACAGGGGGCGGACAGATACGCAGTATTTT.

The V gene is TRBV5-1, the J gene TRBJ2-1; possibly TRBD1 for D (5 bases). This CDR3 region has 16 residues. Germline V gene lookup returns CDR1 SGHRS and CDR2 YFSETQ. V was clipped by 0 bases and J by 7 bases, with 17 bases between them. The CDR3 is CASSLAVGRAWNEQFF. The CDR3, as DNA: TGCGCCAGCAGCTTGGCGGTTGGCAGGGCTTGGAATGAGCAGTTCTTC. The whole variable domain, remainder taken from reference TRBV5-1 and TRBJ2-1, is KAGVTQTPRYLIKTRGQQVTLSCSPISGHRSVSWYQQTPGQGLQFLFEYFSETQRNKGNFPGRFSGRQFSNSRSEMNVSTLELGDSALYLCASSLAVGRAWNEQFFGPGTRLTVL.

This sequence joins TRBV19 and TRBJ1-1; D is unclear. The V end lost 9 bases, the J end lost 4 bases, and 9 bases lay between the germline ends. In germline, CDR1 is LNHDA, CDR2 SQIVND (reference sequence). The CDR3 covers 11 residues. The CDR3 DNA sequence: TGTGCCAGCGAGGGAGGCACTGAAGCTTTCTTT. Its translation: CASEGGTEAFF.

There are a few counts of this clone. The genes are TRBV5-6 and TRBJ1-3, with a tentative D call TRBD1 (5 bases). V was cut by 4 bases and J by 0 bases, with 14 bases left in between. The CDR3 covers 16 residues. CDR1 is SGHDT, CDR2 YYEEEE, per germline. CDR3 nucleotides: TGTGCCAGCAGCCGGGGGACCGGGAGCTCTGGAAACACCATATATTTT. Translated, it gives CASSRGTGSSGNTIYF.

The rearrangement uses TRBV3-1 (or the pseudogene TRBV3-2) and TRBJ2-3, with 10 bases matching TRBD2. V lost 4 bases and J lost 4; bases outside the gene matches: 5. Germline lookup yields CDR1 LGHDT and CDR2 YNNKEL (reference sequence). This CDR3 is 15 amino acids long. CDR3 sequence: CASSLSGGAADTQYF. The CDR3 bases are TGTGCCAGCAGCCTGAGCGGGGGGGCCGCAGATACGCAGTATTTT.

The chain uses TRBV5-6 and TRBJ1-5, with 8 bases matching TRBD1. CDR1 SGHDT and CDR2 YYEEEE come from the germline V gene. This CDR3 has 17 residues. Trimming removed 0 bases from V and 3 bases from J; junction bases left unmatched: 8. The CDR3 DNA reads TGTGCCAGCAGCTTGGGGACAGGGACTTTACACAATCAGCCCCAGCATTTT. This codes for CASSLGTGTLHNQPQHF.

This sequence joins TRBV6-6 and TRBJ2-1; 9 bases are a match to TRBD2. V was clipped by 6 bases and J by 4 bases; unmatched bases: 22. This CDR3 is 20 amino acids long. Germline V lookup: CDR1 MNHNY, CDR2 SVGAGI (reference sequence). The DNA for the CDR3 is TGTGCCAGCAGCATGACGGTGGGCGGAGCGGGGGGAGACCTTTACAATGAGCAGTTCTTC. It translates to CASSMTVGGAGGDLYNEQFF.

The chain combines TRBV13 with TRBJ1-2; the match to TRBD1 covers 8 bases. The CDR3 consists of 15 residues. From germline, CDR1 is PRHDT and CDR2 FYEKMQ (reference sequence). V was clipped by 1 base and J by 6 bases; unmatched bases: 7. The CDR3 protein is CASSLASGGRNGYTF. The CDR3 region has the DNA TGTGCCAGCAGCTTAGCTTCAGGGGGCCGGAATGGCTACACCTTC.

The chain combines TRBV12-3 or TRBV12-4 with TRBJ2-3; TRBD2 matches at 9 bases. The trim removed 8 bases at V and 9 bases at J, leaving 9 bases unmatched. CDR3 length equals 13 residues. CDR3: CASRAGGAKTQYF. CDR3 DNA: TGTGCCAGCCGCGCGGGGGGGGCGAAAACGCAGTATTTT.

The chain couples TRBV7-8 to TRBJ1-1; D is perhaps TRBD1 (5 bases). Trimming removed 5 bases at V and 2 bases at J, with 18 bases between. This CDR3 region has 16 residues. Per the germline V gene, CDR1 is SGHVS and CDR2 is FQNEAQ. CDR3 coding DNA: TGTGCCAGCAGCCGTCTGCCTACAGGATCAAACACTGAAGCTTTCTTT. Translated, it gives CASSRLPTGSNTEAFF.

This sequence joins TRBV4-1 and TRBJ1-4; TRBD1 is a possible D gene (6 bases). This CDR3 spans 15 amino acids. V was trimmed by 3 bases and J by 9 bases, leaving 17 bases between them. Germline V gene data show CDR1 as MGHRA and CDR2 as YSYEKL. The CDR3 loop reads CASSHTGTPSKKLFF. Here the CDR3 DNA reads TGCGCCAGCAGCCACACCGGGACACCCAGCAAAAAACTGTTTTTT.

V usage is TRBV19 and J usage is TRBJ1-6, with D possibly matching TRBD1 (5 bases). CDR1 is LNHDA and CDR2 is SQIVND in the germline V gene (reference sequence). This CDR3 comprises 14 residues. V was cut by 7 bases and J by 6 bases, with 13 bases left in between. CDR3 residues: CASTSTGGNSPLHF. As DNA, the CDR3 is TGTGCCAGTACCTCGACGGGGGGTAATTCACCCCTCCACTTT. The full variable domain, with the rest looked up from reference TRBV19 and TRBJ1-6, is DGGITQSPKYLFRKEGQNVTLSCEQNLNHDAMYWYRQDPGQGLRLIYYSQIVNDFQKGDIAEGYSVSREKKESFPLTVTSAQKNPTAFYLCASTSTGGNSPLHFGNGTRLTVT.

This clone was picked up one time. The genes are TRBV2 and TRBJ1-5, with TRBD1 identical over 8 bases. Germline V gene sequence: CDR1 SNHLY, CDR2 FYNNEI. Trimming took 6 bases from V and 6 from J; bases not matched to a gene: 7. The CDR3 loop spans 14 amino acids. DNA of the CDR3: TGTGCCAGCAGCCTGGGACAGGAAAGTCAGCCCCAGCATTTT. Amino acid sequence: CASSLGQESQPQHF.

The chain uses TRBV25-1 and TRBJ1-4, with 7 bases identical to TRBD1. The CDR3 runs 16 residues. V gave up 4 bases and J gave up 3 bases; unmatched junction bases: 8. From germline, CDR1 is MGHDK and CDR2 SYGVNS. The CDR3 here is CASSALQGRPNEKLFF. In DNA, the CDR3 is TGTGCCAGCAGTGCATTACAGGGGCGACCTAATGAAAAACTGTTTTTT.

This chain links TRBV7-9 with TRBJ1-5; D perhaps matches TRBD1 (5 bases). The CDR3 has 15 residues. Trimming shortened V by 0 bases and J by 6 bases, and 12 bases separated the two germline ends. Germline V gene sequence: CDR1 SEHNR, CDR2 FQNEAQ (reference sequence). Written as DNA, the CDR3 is TGTGCCAGCAGCTTAGCTTCAGGGTACGGTCAGCCCCAGCATTTT. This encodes CASSLASGYGQPQHF.